Reported below is one T cell receptor (beta chain). It has no known antigen specificity. The input lacks base qualities; no much larger clone sits a single base away. The CDR3 goes from the cysteine to the phenylalanine over 16 residues. The entry retains the CDR3 DNA only, 48 bases that are in frame from base 1. The data are from a study of blood T cell repertoires in COVID-19 (dated by TCRdb to 2020 to 2022). About the study as a whole: The collaborator samples originated in the United States, Italy and Spain and spanned the acute and convalescent phases of COVID-19. Where available, HLA class I and class II types were obtained from metadata supplied by the sample provider rather than from assay-based typing. The material from the prospective study consisted of cDNA or gDNA derived from T cells, B-cell-depleted T cells, or PBMCs. The samples were drawn from the first 160 participants of the ongoing ImmuneRACE study and from 950 to 1,500 subjects provided by 6 global collaborators. The dataset comprised deeply sampled blood TCRbeta repertoires from subjects exposed to, actively infected with, or recovered from COVID-19. A freely available public database, intended as a resource for researchers studying the immune response to SARS-CoV-2, is where the repertoires were released. A de-identified subject ID, COVID-19 status, age in years and sex were almost always included in the sample metadata. What the work shows at the level of the full study, not this receptor alone: The amount of clinical and demographic metadata varied by source and participant and was provided uncurated.

The collaborating institutions used their own protocols to collect whole blood in K2EDTA tubes. Collaborator samples were shipped for TCRbeta analysis as frozen whole blood, isolated PBMCs, or DNA extracted from either sample type. TCRbeta CDR3 regions were amplified from genomic DNA using the immunoSEQ Assay, a bias-controlled multiplex PCR. On the authors' methods: Nucleated cell counts per sample were estimated from amplification of reference gene primers within the assay. To quantify the absolute abundance of each unique TCRbeta CDR3 rearrangement, sequence reads were collapsed and filtered. For each sample, productive Simpson clonality was calculated as the square root of Simpson's diversity index across productive rearrangements. Here the immuneACCESS table is served through TCRdb, limited to in-frame sequences with V and J called. Missing clones are a known gap in these copies; in checked studies unresolved V genes cover under half, and the rest lacks a known reason. V and J calls and clone size are as listed in that table; D and trimming were resolved from the DNA. The sample table holds 9,500 to 12,000 clones, of which around 75% were seen once. The top ten hold about 7.8% of the sample.

The sequenced material came from peripheral blood. The source of this sequence is a man between 65 and 79 years old with active COVID-19. The sequence is built from TRBV21-1 and TRBJ1-1. TRBV21-1 is an annotated pseudogene. The CDR3 region: CASRNSIATHSPEAFF. The nucleotide sequence reads TGTGCCAGCAGGAATTCAATAGCTACACATTCGCCTGAAGCTTTCTTT.